The 23 T cell receptor beta chains presented below share a single source sample, sequenced in a study of T cells in Graves' hyperthyroidism and ophthalmopathy. The source material, RNA transcripts, was used to amplify TCR beta CDR3 regions. Initially, a first-round RT-PCR of the TCR CDR3 employed the HTBI primer set. MiXCR, run by TCRdb on the multiplex PCR reads, gives a single entry per CDR3 protein. The data hold a few hundred thousand distinct CDR3 sequences, with around 45% observed a single time. Sequenced sample: peripheral blood or thyroid tissue (not recorded which). The receptors were sampled from a woman aged 18-29 years with Graves' hyperthyroidism.

The chain employs TRBV7-9 and TRBJ1-2, with 9 bases lining up with TRBD1. This CDR3 contains 14 residues. Trimming at V came to 5 bases and at J to 12 bases, leaving 13 bases not matched to a gene. Looked up from germline, CDR1 is SEHNR and CDR2 is FQNEAQ (reference sequence). The CDR3 protein is CASSTEQGAKGNTF. The CDR3 nucleotides are TGTGCCAGCAGCACCGAACAGGGGGCAAAAGGAAACACCTTC.

The chain combines TRBV20-1 with TRBJ2-7; 7 positions agree with TRBD2. CDR3 length equals 16 residues. V lost 0 bases to trimming and J lost 5 bases; unmatched junction nucleotides: 13. Per the germline V gene, CDR1 is DFQATT and CDR2 is SNEGSKA (reference sequence). In DNA, the CDR3 is TGCAGTGCTAGAGATGGTCTGACCGGGACTACCCACGAGCAGTACTTC. This codes for CSARDGLTGTTHEQYF.

This clonotype was observed at least ten times. The chain uses TRBV6-5 and TRBJ2-5; TRBD2 might be the D (6 bases). Deletions cut 8 bases from V and 5 bases from J, with 21 bases between. Germline V gene lookup returns CDR1 MNHEY and CDR2 SVGAGI. There are 15 residues in the CDR3. The CDR3 bases are TGTGCCAGCGGCCAACCTCGGAGGGCCGTCGAGACCCAGTACTTC. It is translated as CASGQPRRAVETQYF.

The chain employs TRBV11-2 and TRBJ2-5, with TRBD1 as a possible D gene (5 bases). Trimming removed 6 bases at V and 5 bases at J, with 7 bases between. CDR3 length: 11 residues. Germline assignment: CDR1 SGHAT and CDR2 FQNNGV. The CDR3 DNA reads TGTGCCAGCAGGGGGCTGGAGACCCAGTACTTC. Translating it yields CASRGLETQYF.

The J gene is TRBJ1-1, the V gene TRBV18; D remains unclear. This CDR3 has 14 amino acids. Trimming cost V 2 bases and J 1 base, with 8 bases left between them. Germline-derived CDR1 and CDR2 are KGHSH and LQKENI. The CDR3 loop reads CASSPNPPNTEAFF. The CDR3 nucleotides are TGTGCCAGCTCACCAAACCCCCCGAACACTGAAGCTTTCTTT. The full variable domain, its missing parts supplied by reference TRBV18 and TRBJ1-1, is NAGVMQNPRHLVRRRGQEARLRCSPMKGHSHVYWYRQLPEEGLKFMVYLQKENIIDESGMPKERFSAEFPKEGPSILRIQQVVRGDSAAYFCASSPNPPNTEAFFGQGTRLTVV.

This clonotype has at least ten counts. The chain combines TRBV19 with TRBJ1-1; a possible D gene is TRBD1 (6 bases). The CDR3 is made up of 15 amino acids. Trimming removed 5 bases at V and 1 base at J, with 14 bases between. The germline V gene encodes CDR1 LNHDA and CDR2 SQIVND (reference sequence). CDR3 region: CASSRLRGKNTEAFF. As DNA, the CDR3 is TGTGCCAGTAGTCGTCTTAGGGGGAAGAACACTGAAGCTTTCTTT.

In its sample, this clonotype was seen many times. The rearrangement uses TRBV9 and TRBJ1-2; unclear D gene. CDR1 is SGDLS, CDR2 YYNGEE, per germline. Trimming shortened V by 0 bases and J by 2 bases, and 8 bases separated the two germline ends. The length of the CDR3 is 14 residues. Written as DNA, the CDR3 is TGTGCCAGCAGCGTAGGAGGGCACAACTATGGCTACACCTTC. This encodes CASSVGGHNYGYTF.

Notes on this clonotype: Since a much larger clone is just one base distant, this may be a read error. The V call is TRBV19, the J call TRBJ1-5; 7 positions match TRBD1. The CDR3 sequence is 16 residues long. Germline values: CDR1 LNHDA, CDR2 SQIVND (reference sequence). The CDR3: CARSIYGDSENQPQHF. The CDR3 DNA reads TGTGCCCGTAGTATATATGGGGACAGCGAGAATCAGCCCCAGCATTTT.

The V call is TRBV19, the J call TRBJ2-7, with 9 positions matching TRBD1. The CDR3 loop spans 13 amino acids. Germline V gene sequence: CDR1 LNHDA, CDR2 SQIVND (reference sequence). CDR3: CARSGTGLYEQYF. For the CDR3, the DNA is TGTGCTAGATCTGGGACAGGGCTCTACGAGCAGTACTTC.

This clonotype was detected many times. The chain has TRBV19 and TRBJ2-7; tentatively, D is TRBD1 (6 bases). The length of the CDR3 is 14 residues. V was clipped by 4 bases and J by 1 base, with 11 bases between them. In germline, CDR1 is LNHDA, CDR2 SQIVND (reference sequence). CDR3 nucleotides: TGTGCCAGTAGTACCTCGACAGGATCCTACGAGCAGTACTTC. Encoded protein: CASSTSTGSYEQYF. The complete variable domain, with remaining parts taken from reference TRBV19 and TRBJ2-7, reads DGGITQSPKYLFRKEGQNVTLSCEQNLNHDAMYWYRQDPGQGLRLIYYSQIVNDFQKGDIAEGYSVSREKKESFPLTVTSAQKNPTAFYLCASSTSTGSYEQYFGPGTRLTVT.

Turning to this clonotype: At one boundary the junction diverges from the germline segment, which might be a read error. The chain uses TRBV7-2 and TRBJ2-7; no firm D call. The CDR3 loop spans 13 amino acids. The germline gives CDR1 SGHTA, CDR2 FQGNSA. The CDR3 DNA reads TGTGCCAGCAGCTCAAATAGTGGCAATGAGCAGCTCTTC. This sequence encodes CASSSNSGNEQLF.

In this sample, this clonotype turned up a few times. The CDR3 loop is CATSSLDDYGYTF. The DNA for the CDR3 is TGTGCCACCAGCAGCTTAGATGACTATGGCTACACCTTC. The V call is TRBV15, the J call TRBJ1-2; unclear D gene. Germline V gene lookup returns CDR1 LNHNV and CDR2 YYDKDF (reference sequence). This CDR3 spans 13 amino acids. V gave up 3 bases and J gave up 3 bases, with 8 bases separating them. The full variable domain, its missing parts supplied by reference TRBV15 and TRBJ1-2, is DAMVIQNPRYQVTQFGKPVTLSCSQTLNHNVMYWYQQKSSQAPKLLFHYYDKDFNNEADTPDNFQSRRPNTSFCFLDIRSPGLGDTAMYLCATSSLDDYGYTFGSGTRLTVV.

This clonotype was seen only a few times. The chain links TRBV25-1 to TRBJ2-7, with 12 bases aligning to TRBD2. The J call is uncertain, as TRBJ2-1 better fits the DNA end. This CDR3 comprises 16 residues. Germline V CDR1 and CDR2: MGHDK, SYGVNS. In DNA form, the CDR3 reads TGTGCCAGCAGGGGGAGTACCGGGACTAGCGGGAATGAGCAGTTCTTC. Its protein product is CASRGSTGTSGNEQFF.

This chain links TRBV20-1 with TRBJ2-5; 9 bases are shared with TRBD1. The germline CDR1 and CDR2 sequences are DFQATT and SNEGSKA (reference sequence). The CDR3 has 16 amino acids. The ends lost 3 bases at V and 5 bases at J; junction bases unmatched: 13. CDR3 protein: CSARFGTGSWIETQYF. CDR3 sequence (DNA): TGCAGTGCTAGGTTTGGGACAGGGAGTTGGATCGAGACCCAGTACTTC.

V and J are TRBV9 and TRBJ2-7, with D possibly TRBD2 on 6 matching bases. The CDR3 sequence is 17 residues long. CDR1 SGDLS and CDR2 YYNGEE come from the germline V gene. The V end was cut by 4 bases, the J end by 7 bases, with 27 bases between. The CDR3 nucleotides are TGTGCCAGCAGCCCAAATATTATGGACGGACGGGAGAATGAGCAGTACTTC. This translates into CASSPNIMDGRENEQYF.

In the case of this clonotype: This clone may be a read error of a much larger clone one base away. This sequence joins TRBV27 and TRBJ1-1, with 12 bases lining up with TRBD1. CDR1 MNHEY and CDR2 SMNVEV come from the germline V gene (reference sequence). Trimming removed 6 bases from V and 12 bases from J; junction bases left unmatched: 11. The length of the CDR3 is 14 residues. The CDR3 DNA is TGTGCCAGCAGGTCCAGCCTGGGACAGGGGGCAACTTTCTTT. Residues: CASRSSLGQGATFF.

V usage is TRBV20-1 and J usage is TRBJ1-5; D gene unclear. Trimming removed 1 base from V and 3 bases from J, with 7 bases in between. The CDR3 runs 13 residues. The germline V gene has CDR1 DFQATT and CDR2 SNEGSKA (reference sequence). CDR3 sequence: CSARGVINQPQHF. CDR3 in DNA: TGCAGTGCTAGAGGGGTCATCAATCAGCCCCAGCATTTT.

This clonotype was detected ten times or more. The CDR3 reads CASSRGGSSSGNTIYF. For the CDR3, the DNA is TGTGCCAGCAGTAGGGGGGGGTCCTCCTCTGGAAACACCATATATTTT. The rearrangement uses TRBV7-9 and TRBJ1-3; maybe TRBD1 (6 bases). The CDR3 extends over 16 amino acids. Per the germline V gene, CDR1 is SEHNR and CDR2 is FQNEAQ (reference sequence). Trimming shortened V by 6 bases and J by 0 bases, and 15 bases separated the two germline ends. Variable domain in full (rest from reference TRBV7-9 and TRBJ1-3): DTGVSQNPRHKITKRGQNVTFRCDPISEHNRLYWYRQTLGQGPEFLTYFQNEAQLEKSRLLSDRFSAERPKGSFSTLEIQRTEQGDSAMYLCASSRGGSSSGNTIYFGEGSWLTVV.

V usage is TRBV7-4 and J usage is TRBJ2-2; 7 bases line up with TRBD2. The J segment lost 6 bases and the V segment lost 4 bases, leaving 8 bases of the junction unmatched. CDR1 and CDR2 (germline): SGHVT, SQSDAQ. CDR3 length: 15 amino acids. The CDR3 protein is CASSYGDYPAGELFF. The CDR3, as DNA: TGTGCCAGCAGCTACGGGGACTACCCGGCCGGGGAGCTGTTTTTT.

The J gene is TRBJ2-3, the V gene TRBV29-1; D unclear. The CDR3 length is 10 residues. Germline assignment: CDR1 SQVTM and CDR2 ANQGSEA. Deletions cut 8 bases from V and 3 bases from J, with 6 bases between. The CDR3 DNA reads TGCAGCTTAGTGACAGATACGCAGTATTTT. Encoded protein: CSLVTDTQYF.

This clonotype was detected many times. The rearrangement links TRBV5-6 to TRBJ1-5, with D perhaps TRBD1 (6 bases). V lost 4 bases and J 5 bases, leaving 16 bases between the germline ends. The germline V gene has CDR1 SGHDT and CDR2 YYEEEE. This CDR3 spans 15 amino acids. Here the CDR3 DNA reads TGTGCCAGCAGCCTTAGGGGGACGGGGTATCAGCCCCAGCATTTT. This encodes CASSLRGTGYQPQHF.

The chain couples TRBV29-1 to TRBJ2-5; D may be TRBD1 (5 bases). Trimming cost V 3 bases and J 5 bases, with 13 bases left between them. Germline CDR1 and CDR2: SQVTM and ANQGSEA. The CDR3 consists of 13 residues. CDR3 nucleotide sequence: TGCAGCGTTGAGAAAGGGGATGGGGAGACCCAGTACTTC. This translates into CSVEKGDGETQYF. Together with reference TRBV29-1 and TRBJ2-5, the CDR3 gives the full variable domain: SAVISQKPSRDICQRGTSLTIQCQVDSQVTMMFWYRQQPGQSLTLIATANQGSEATYESGFVIDKFPISRPNLTFSTLTVSNMSPEDSSIYLCSVEKGDGETQYFGPGTRLLVL.

This clonotype showed up many times. The genes are TRBV6-1 and TRBJ1-5; TRBD1 agrees at 7 bases. V gave up 6 bases and J gave up 6 bases; unmatched junction bases: 5. Germline V gene data show CDR1 as MNHNS and CDR2 as SASEGT. CDR3 length: 13 amino acids. This CDR3 is CASSDRDSQPQHF. The CDR3 nucleotides read TGTGCCAGCAGCGACCGGGACAGTCAGCCCCAGCATTTT.